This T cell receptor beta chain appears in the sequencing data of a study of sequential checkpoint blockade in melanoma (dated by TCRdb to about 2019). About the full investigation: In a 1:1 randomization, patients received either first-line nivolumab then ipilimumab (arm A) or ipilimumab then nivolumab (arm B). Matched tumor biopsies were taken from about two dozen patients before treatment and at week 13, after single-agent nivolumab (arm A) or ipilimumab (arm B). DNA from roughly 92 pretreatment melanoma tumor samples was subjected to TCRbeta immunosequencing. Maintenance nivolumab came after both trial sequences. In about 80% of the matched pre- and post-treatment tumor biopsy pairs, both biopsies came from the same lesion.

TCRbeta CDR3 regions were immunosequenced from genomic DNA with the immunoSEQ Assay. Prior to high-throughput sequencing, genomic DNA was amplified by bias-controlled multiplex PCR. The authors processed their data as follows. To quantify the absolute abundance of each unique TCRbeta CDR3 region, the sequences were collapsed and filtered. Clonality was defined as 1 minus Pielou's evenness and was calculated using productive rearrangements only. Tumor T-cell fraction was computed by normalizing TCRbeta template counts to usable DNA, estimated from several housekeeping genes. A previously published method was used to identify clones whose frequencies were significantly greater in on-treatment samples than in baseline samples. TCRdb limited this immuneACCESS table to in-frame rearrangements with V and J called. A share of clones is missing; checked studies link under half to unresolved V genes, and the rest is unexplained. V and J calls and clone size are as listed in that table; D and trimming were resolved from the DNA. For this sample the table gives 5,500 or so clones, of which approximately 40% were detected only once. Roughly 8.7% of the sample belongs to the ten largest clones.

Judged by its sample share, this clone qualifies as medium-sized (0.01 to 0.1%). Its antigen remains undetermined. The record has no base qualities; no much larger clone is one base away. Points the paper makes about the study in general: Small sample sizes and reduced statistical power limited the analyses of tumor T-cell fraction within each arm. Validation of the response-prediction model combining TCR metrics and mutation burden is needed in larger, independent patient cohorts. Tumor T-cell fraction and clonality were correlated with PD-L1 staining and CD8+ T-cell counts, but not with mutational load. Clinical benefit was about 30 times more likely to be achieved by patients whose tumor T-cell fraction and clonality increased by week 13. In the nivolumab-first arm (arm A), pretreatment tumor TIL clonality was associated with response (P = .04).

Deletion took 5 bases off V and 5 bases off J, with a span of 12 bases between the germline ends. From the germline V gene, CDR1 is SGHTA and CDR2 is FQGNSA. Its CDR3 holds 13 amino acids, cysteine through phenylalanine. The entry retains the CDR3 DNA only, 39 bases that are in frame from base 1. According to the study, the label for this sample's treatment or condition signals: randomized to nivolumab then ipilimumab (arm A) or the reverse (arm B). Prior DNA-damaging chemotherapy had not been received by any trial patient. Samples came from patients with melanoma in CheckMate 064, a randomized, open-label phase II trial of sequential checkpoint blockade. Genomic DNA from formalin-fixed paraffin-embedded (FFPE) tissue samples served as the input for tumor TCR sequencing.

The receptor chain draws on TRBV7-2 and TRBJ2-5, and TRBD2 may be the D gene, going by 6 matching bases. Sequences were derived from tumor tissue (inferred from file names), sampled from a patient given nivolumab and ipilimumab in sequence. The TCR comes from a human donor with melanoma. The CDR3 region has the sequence CASSLTRMETQYF. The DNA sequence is TGTGCCAGCAGCCTGACTAGAATGGAGACCCAGTACTTC.